Listed below are T cell receptor beta chains from one sample, sequenced in a study of metastatic and nonmetastatic thyroid tumors. TCRdb redid the clone calls on the PCR reads using MiXCR. The repertoire consists of roughly 44,000 clones, with 20% to 25% occurring once and the leading ten covering about 14%. Sequenced: tumor tissue. Receptors originate from a female donor with papillary thyroid cancer or a benign thyroid nodule (not recorded which). Some clones in this sample may be carry-over from other donors' samples. The CDR3 runs from the conserved cysteine through the conserved F or W. Each record gives: D gene, clone size, J gene, V gene, CDR3 DNA, CDR3 protein. A D gene is named only where the DNA matches it firmly. Expanded clones get a size class; other rows say once, few or many, or leave the size out.

d_gene: NA; abundance: NA; j_gene: TRBJ1-1; v_gene: TRBV5-1; CDR3nt: NA; CDR3aa: CASSLGSGPIQYFGAGTAEAFF
d_gene: NA; abundance: NA; j_gene: TRBJ1-6; v_gene: TRBV2; CDR3nt: TGTGCCACCATGGATGGCCCTTCGGGCTCACCACTCCACTTT; CDR3aa: CATMDGPSGSPLHF
d_gene: TRBD1; abundance: NA; j_gene: TRBJ2-1; v_gene: TRBV11-2; CDR3nt: TGTGCCAGCAGCTCGGGGTTCGGGACAGACTCGGGTGAGCAGTTCTTC; CDR3aa: CASSSGFGTDSGEQFF
d_gene: NA; abundance: NA; j_gene: TRBJ1-1; v_gene: TRBV20-1; CDR3nt: TGCAGTGCCCCCAGGAACACTGAAGCTTTCTTT; CDR3aa: CSAPRNTEAFF
d_gene: NA; abundance: medium-sized; j_gene: TRBJ2-7; v_gene: TRBV7-6; CDR3nt: TGTGCCAGCAGCTCGTTCACCTACGAGCAGTACTTC; CDR3aa: CASSSFTYEQYF
d_gene: NA; abundance: few; j_gene: TRBJ2-6; v_gene: TRBV6-1; CDR3nt: TGTGCCAGCAGTGAATGGCGGACTGGGGCCAACGTCCTGACTTTC; CDR3aa: CASSEWRTGANVLTF
d_gene: TRBD2; abundance: NA; j_gene: TRBJ2-1; v_gene: TRBV6-1; CDR3nt: TGTGCCAGCGAAGGGGGGACTAGCGGGGTCAATGAGCAGTTCTTC; CDR3aa: CASEGGTSGVNEQFF
d_gene: NA; abundance: once; j_gene: TRBJ2-3; v_gene: TRBV11-3; CDR3nt: TGTGCCAGCAGCCAAGGGGGCGGGAGACCAGATACGCAGTATTTT; CDR3aa: CASSQGGGRPDTQYF
d_gene: NA; abundance: many; j_gene: TRBJ2-1; v_gene: TRBV3-1; CDR3nt: TGTGCCAGCAGCCAGGGCAGGGGCACTTACAATGAGCAGTTCTTC; CDR3aa: CASSQGRGTYNEQFF
d_gene: NA; abundance: medium-sized; j_gene: TRBJ2-7; v_gene: TRBV10-1; CDR3nt: TGCGCCAGCAGGGACACCTACGAGCAGTACTTC; CDR3aa: CASRDTYEQYF
d_gene: TRBD2; abundance: medium-sized; j_gene: TRBJ2-5; v_gene: TRBV3-1; CDR3nt: TGTGCCAGCAGCCCTTGGACTAGCGGGGGTGGGACCCAGTACTTC; CDR3aa: CASSPWTSGGGTQYF
d_gene: NA; abundance: few; j_gene: TRBJ2-6; v_gene: TRBV27; CDR3nt: TGTGCCAGTAGTTCATCGCCGGACTCTGGGGCCAACGTCCTGACTTTC; CDR3aa: CASSSSPDSGANVLTF
d_gene: TRBD1; abundance: NA; j_gene: TRBJ1-5; v_gene: TRBV7-6; CDR3nt: TGTGCCAGCAGTTCCTCATGGACAGGGTGGAATCAGCCCCAGCATTTT; CDR3aa: CASSSSWTGWNQPQHF
d_gene: TRBD2; abundance: NA; j_gene: TRBJ2-3; v_gene: TRBV20-1; CDR3nt: TGCAGTGCGTTGGGCCGGGGGGCAGATACGCAGTATTTT; CDR3aa: CSALGRGADTQYF
d_gene: NA; abundance: NA; j_gene: TRBJ1-2; v_gene: TRBV15; CDR3nt: TGTGCCACCAGCAGGCTTGACAGTCTAGATGGCTACACCTTC; CDR3aa: CATSRLDSLDGYTF
d_gene: NA; abundance: NA; j_gene: TRBJ1-2; v_gene: TRBV20-1; CDR3nt: TGCAGTGCACCACAGGGTTTCAATAACTATGGCTACACCTTC; CDR3aa: CSAPQGFNNYGYTF
d_gene: TRBD2; abundance: NA; j_gene: TRBJ2-7; v_gene: TRBV11-2; CDR3nt: TGTGCCAGCAGTCCAGCGAGAACTAGCGGTTCACGTAATCAGTACTTC; CDR3aa: CASSPARTSGSRNQYF